This TCR beta chain appears in the sequencing data of a study of blood T cell repertoires in COVID-19. Looking at the study overall: Material from acute and convalescent COVID-19 was sourced from the United States, Italy and Spain.

The participants were between roughly 18 and 89 years old and came from 24 US areas. Cohort placement rested on clinical history that participants reported themselves. Either two negative PCRs, clearance, or symptom resolution qualified Cohort 3 donors as recovered. TCRdb's table, derived via immunoSEQ multiplex PCR, lists solely in-frame clones and lacks some. The repertoire holds 380,000 or so clones, with 80% to 90% as singletons. Trimming at V came to 4 bases and at J to 2 bases, leaving 6 bases not matched to a gene. The CDR3 contains 15 residues. Per germline, CDR1 KGHSH and CDR2 LQKENI. V usage is TRBV18 and J usage is TRBJ2-7, with 9 positions matching TRBD1. The sample was PBMCs or T cells enriched from blood (not recorded which). The clonotype comes from a young man who had recovered from COVID-19. CDR3 loop: CASSHGGQGAYEQYF. The DNA of the CDR3 is TGTGCCAGCTCACACGGGGGACAGGGTGCCTACGAGCAGTACTTC.